This passage covers 21 T cell receptor beta chains from one sample sequenced in a study of siplizumab effects on memory and regulatory T cells (dated by TCRdb to about 2019). The library was built by means of the immunoSEQ multiplex PCR assay. TCRdb retrieved this table from immuneACCESS and kept in-frame rearrangements only. Not all clones are present; in checked studies, unresolved V genes account for under half, and no reason is known for the remainder. In this sample the table shows about 50,000 clones, approximately 84% of which occur a single time. The top ten constitute about 0.35% of the sample. Material for sequencing was naive CD8+ T cells sorted from blood. The sample's cell subset or site, from its label and the paper: unstimulated naive T cells. These receptor sequences come from a human donor in good health.

The genes are TRBV7-6 and TRBJ1-3; no clear D. The CDR3 is made up of 16 amino acids. V lost 4 bases and J lost 0, with 13 bases in between. The germline V gene encodes CDR1 SGHVS and CDR2 FNYEAQ. CDR3 DNA: TGTGCCAGCAGCTCCCGCCCGGGGAGCTCTGGAAACACCATATATTTT. Translation: CASSSRPGSSGNTIYF.

The rearrangement links TRBV5-1 to TRBJ1-1, with D unclear. CDR1 is SGHRS, CDR2 YFSETQ, per germline. Trimming removed 0 bases from V and 4 bases from J, with 10 bases in between. This CDR3 is 14 amino acids long. The CDR3 sequence: CASSLAGTSTEAFF. The CDR3 coding sequence is TGCGCCAGCAGCTTGGCCGGCACGAGCACTGAAGCTTTCTTT.

The rearrangement links TRBV9 to TRBJ2-1; 9 bases agree with TRBD2. The CDR3 totals 17 residues. The germline V gene encodes CDR1 SGDLS and CDR2 YYNGEE. With V trimmed by 3 bases and J by 7 bases, 14 bases remained unmatched. The CDR3 loop is CASSATLGLAGDNEQFF. In DNA, the CDR3 is TGTGCCAGCAGCGCCACACTTGGGTTAGCGGGAGATAATGAGCAGTTCTTC.

The gene calls are TRBV10-2 and TRBJ1-1; D is perhaps TRBD1 (6 bases). The CDR3 is 13 residues long. The V end was cut by 6 bases, the J end by 2 bases, with 10 bases between. Germline-derived CDR1 and CDR2 are WSHSY and SAAADI. The CDR3 DNA reads as TGCGCCAGCAGGACAGGTGGTAACACTGAAGCTTTCTTT. It is translated as CASRTGGNTEAFF.

V usage is TRBV27 and J usage is TRBJ2-1; unclear D gene. The CDR3 is 11 amino acids. The ends were cut back, 8 bases at V and 6 bases at J, with 8 bases in the middle. Germline assignment: CDR1 MNHEY and CDR2 SMNVEV (reference sequence). The CDR3 DNA is TGTGCCAGCGTCTTAGGCAATGAGCAGTTCTTC. Its protein product is CASVLGNEQFF.

The chain carries TRBV5-4 and TRBJ1-2; D possibly corresponds to TRBD1 (6 bases). CDR3 size: 12 residues. CDR1 SGHNT and CDR2 YYREEE come from the germline V gene (reference sequence). Trimming removed 3 bases at V and 4 bases at J, with 7 bases between. CDR3 nucleotide sequence: TGTGCCAGCAGCTCAGGGGTCTATGGCTACACCTTC. It specifies CASSSGVYGYTF.

The rearrangement uses TRBV29-1 and TRBJ1-1, with 7 positions matching TRBD1. With 2 bases clipped from V and 7 bases from J, the junction kept 7 bases outside the gene matches. This CDR3 has 13 amino acids. Per the germline V gene, CDR1 is SQVTM and CDR2 is ANQGSEA. The CDR3: CSVEPGQLFEAFF. CDR3 nucleotide sequence: TGCAGCGTTGAACCGGGACAGTTGTTTGAAGCTTTCTTT.

The chain has TRBV5-6 and TRBJ1-5; tentatively, D is TRBD1 (5 bases). The CDR3 is made up of 14 amino acids. Germline loops: CDR1 SGHDT, CDR2 YYEEEE. The V end was cut by 6 bases, the J end by 2 bases, with 12 bases between. The CDR3 coding sequence is TGTGCCAGCACCGGGGGGGGTGGCAATCAGCCCCAGCATTTT. It is translated as CASTGGGGNQPQHF. The full variable domain, completed using reference TRBV5-6 and TRBJ1-5, is DAGVTQSPTHLIKTRGQQVTLRCSPKSGHDTVSWYQQALGQGPQFIFQYYEEEERQRGNFPDRFSGHQFPNYSSELNVNALLLGDSALYLCASTGGGGNQPQHFGDGTRLSIL.

The J gene is TRBJ2-2, the V gene TRBV6-5; D gene unclear. The V end was cut by 8 bases, the J end by 10 bases, with 14 bases between. Germline CDR1 reads MNHEY; CDR2 reads SVGAGI. The CDR3 is 12 residues long. The CDR3 region has the DNA TGTGCCAGCGGCCTAGGTGGGCTGGAGCTGTTTTTT. Encoded protein: CASGLGGLELFF.

J is TRBJ2-1 and V is TRBV4-2, with 11 nucleotides matching TRBD2. Trimming removed 6 bases from V and 2 bases from J; junction bases left unmatched: 0. There are 14 residues in the CDR3. The germline V gene encodes CDR1 LGHNA and CDR2 YNFKEQ. CDR3 sequence: CASRTSGTYNEQFF. Here the CDR3 DNA reads TGTGCCAGCAGGACTAGCGGGACCTACAATGAGCAGTTCTTC.

This chain links TRBV4-1 with TRBJ1-5, with TRBD1 as a possible D gene (5 bases). Trimming left V 3 bases short and J 1 base short, with 19 bases between. The CDR3 contains 18 residues. From germline, CDR1 is MGHRA and CDR2 YSYEKL. The CDR3 coding sequence is TGCGCCAGCAGCCACCCCGGGGGAGGCGGCCTAAGCAATCAGCCCCAGCATTTT. Translation: CASSHPGGGGLSNQPQHF.

This chain links TRBV27 with TRBJ2-7; D is unclear. The CDR3 length is 13 residues. The germline gives CDR1 MNHEY, CDR2 SMNVEV (reference sequence). Trimming took off 2 bases at V and 7 bases at J, with 12 bases between the two ends. The CDR3 loop is CASSLGQALEQYF. The CDR3 nucleotides read TGTGCCAGCAGTTTAGGTCAGGCCTTGGAGCAGTACTTC.

The CDR3 nucleotides read TGCGCCAGCGGGACTAGCGGGAGGCCCTACGAGCAGTACTTC. This gives the protein CASGTSGRPYEQYF. The chain joins TRBV5-1 to TRBJ2-7; 15 bases map to TRBD2. Germline V CDR1 and CDR2: SGHRS, YFSETQ. The length of the CDR3 is 14 residues. V dropped 7 bases and J dropped 2; count of bases not matched to a gene: 1.

V and J are TRBV27 and TRBJ2-7; tentative D call: TRBD1 (6 bases). The germline gives CDR1 MNHEY, CDR2 SMNVEV (reference sequence). The CDR3 sequence is 16 residues long. Trimming took off 0 bases at V and 3 bases at J, with 15 bases between the two ends. The CDR3: CASSLSEGTLYYEQYF. The CDR3 region has the DNA TGTGCCAGCAGTTTATCAGAGGGGACACTCTACTACGAGCAGTACTTC.

The V gene is TRBV12-5, the J gene TRBJ2-7, with unresolved D. The CDR3 length is 12 residues. The V gene's germline CDR1 is LGHNT and CDR2 FRNRAP. V lost 6 bases to trimming and J lost 2 bases, with 8 bases between them. The CDR3 protein is CASGLRTYEQYF. The CDR3 DNA follows: TGTGCTAGTGGCCTCCGGACCTACGAGCAGTACTTC.

This clone was observed a handful of times. The J gene is TRBJ1-1, the V gene TRBV5-4; D is unresolved. This CDR3 contains 15 residues. V gave up 3 bases and J gave up 0 bases, with 12 bases separating them. Germline values: CDR1 SGHNT, CDR2 YYREEE (reference sequence). In nucleotides, the CDR3 is TGTGCCAGCAGCTCGCGGACGGGTGTGAACACTGAAGCTTTCTTT. This encodes CASSSRTGVNTEAFF. The whole variable domain, remainder taken from reference TRBV5-4 and TRBJ1-1, is ETGVTQSPTHLIKTRGQQVTLRCSSQSGHNTVSWYQQALGQGPQFIFQYYREEENGRGNFPPRFSGLQFPNYSSELNVNALELDDSALYLCASSSRTGVNTEAFFGQGTRLTVV.

The gene calls are TRBV7-3 and TRBJ2-2; D may be TRBD2 (5 bases). The CDR3 loop spans 16 amino acids. Per the germline V gene, CDR1 is SGHTA and CDR2 is FQGTGA. V lost 4 bases to trimming and J lost 0 bases, with 12 bases between them. CDR3 protein: CASSSWRATNTGELFF. The CDR3 nucleotides read TGTGCCAGCAGCTCCTGGCGGGCCACGAACACCGGGGAGCTGTTTTTT.

CDR3 sequence reads: CASSRRLAGEYNEQFF. CDR3 DNA: TGTGCCAGCAGCCGACGGCTAGCGGGAGAGTACAATGAGCAGTTCTTC. The V call is TRBV7-6, the J call TRBJ2-1, with TRBD2 matching over 10 bases. The CDR3 has 16 amino acids. J lost 4 bases, V lost 5 bases, and 8 bases had no gene match. Germline loops: CDR1 SGHVS, CDR2 FNYEAQ.

The gene calls are TRBV5-1 and TRBJ1-2; TRBD1 aligns across 11 bases. J lost 7 bases, V lost 4 bases, and 6 bases had no gene match. This CDR3 contains 14 residues. Germline values: CDR1 SGHRS, CDR2 YFSETQ. As DNA, the CDR3 is TGCGCCAGCAGCCTCGGACAGGGGGCAAGTGGCTACACCTTC. This codes for CASSLGQGASGYTF.

The rearrangement joins TRBV9 to TRBJ2-1, with a weak D call TRBD1 (6 bases). Trimming took 0 bases from V and 6 from J, leaving 13 bases between them. CDR1 and CDR2 from the germline V gene are SGDLS and YYNGEE. This CDR3 is 15 amino acids long. The CDR3 sequence: CASSVGRGIGNEQFF. The CDR3 nucleotides are TGTGCCAGCAGCGTAGGCAGGGGCATCGGCAATGAGCAGTTCTTC.

This clone appeared a single time. This chain uses TRBV12-5 with TRBJ2-7, with TRBD1 matching 9 bases. V dropped 2 bases and J dropped 5; count of bases not matched to a gene: 10. This CDR3 spans 16 amino acids. Germline lookup yields CDR1 LGHNT and CDR2 FRNRAP. CDR3 sequence reads: CASGLSAGTGLHEQYF. The CDR3 coding sequence is TGTGCTAGTGGTTTGTCGGCCGGGACAGGGTTACACGAGCAGTACTTC.